This entry describes one T cell receptor beta chain. Its antigen is as yet unknown. Genomic DNA was employed as the template in profiling TCR beta VDJ and CDR3. Using its own MiXCR run on the reads, TCRdb lists one record per CDR3 protein. The sample shows about 190,000 distinct CDR3 sequences, roughly half of them seen only once. The CDR3 spans 14 residues. Germline values: CDR1 LNHDA, CDR2 SQIVND (reference sequence). Trimming pared 5 bases from V and 7 bases from J, leaving 17 bases between. The record originates from a study of CD8+CD57+ T cells in acquired aplastic anemia. About the study: CD4+ reads averaged around 10 million in healthy donors.

Study-wide points: In common between the patients and the controls were some 29 CD8+ CDR3 sequences. Patients versus controls showed no significant CD8+ Simpson's diversity difference.

The V gene is TRBV19, the J gene TRBJ1-2; tentatively, D is TRBD1 (6 bases). The sequencing input was sorted CD4+, CD8+, or CD8+CD57+ T cells (not recorded which) from PBMCs. This receptor was obtained from a human donor in good health, serving as a control. For the CDR3, the DNA is TGTGCCAGTAGTGCCACCCGAGGGGGTTTTGGCTACACCTTC. The encoded protein is CASSATRGGFGYTF.